The 30 T cell receptor beta chains below come from one sample, sequenced in a study of beta chain features in type 1 diabetes. TCRB transcripts that were expressed got sequenced, as all of the isolated RNA had been reverse transcribed. Libraries were prepared by immunoSEQ multiplex PCR; TCRdb keeps only in-frame clonotypes and omits some of them. The sample carries about 150,000 clones, under 11% recorded once. The sample taken for sequencing was naive CD4+ T cells from blood. These receptor sequences come from a young man in good health.

The rearrangement uses TRBV19 and TRBJ2-7, with a weak D call TRBD1 (5 bases). V lost 5 bases and J lost 0, with 8 bases in between. The CDR3 is 13 residues long. Germline values: CDR1 LNHDA, CDR2 SQIVND (reference sequence). The CDR3 spells CASSRQTSYEQYF. The CDR3 DNA follows: TGTGCCAGTAGTCGACAGACCTCCTACGAGCAGTACTTC.

The chain links TRBV4-1 to TRBJ1-1, with TRBD1 matching over 8 bases. Trimming took 3 bases from V and 1 from J; bases not matched to a gene: 4. Germline V gives CDR1 MGHRA, CDR2 YSYEKL. The CDR3 loop spans 15 amino acids. This CDR3 reads CASSQWGTGNTEAFF. The CDR3 DNA sequence: TGCGCCAGCAGCCAGTGGGGGACAGGGAACACTGAAGCTTTCTTT.

The chain is built from TRBV7-2 and TRBJ2-7; D ambiguous. Trimming stripped 4 bases from V and 4 bases from J, with 17 bases between. The CDR3 loop spans 15 amino acids. Germline lookup yields CDR1 SGHTA and CDR2 FQGNSA. The DNA of the CDR3 is TGTGCCAGCAGCTGGCGGATCGACGCCCCGTACGAGCAGTACTTC. Residues: CASSWRIDAPYEQYF.

This clone was recorded many times. The chain recombines TRBV10-3 with TRBJ1-6; D perhaps matches TRBD1 (5 bases). CDR3 length equals 13 residues. V was pared by 3 bases and J by 10 bases, with 10 bases between. Germline V gene sequence: CDR1 ENHRY, CDR2 SYGVKD. The CDR3 sequence: CAISDRVRSPLHF. The CDR3 DNA reads as TGTGCCATCAGTGACAGGGTTCGATCACCCCTCCACTTT.

This chain uses TRBV19 with TRBJ1-2; TRBD1 aligns across 7 bases. The V gene's germline CDR1 is LNHDA and CDR2 SQIVND (reference sequence). V trimming: 3 bases; J trimming: 4 bases; junction bases outside the gene matches: 11. The CDR3 is 16 residues long. The CDR3: CASSIQRDSLLYGYTF. As DNA, the CDR3 is TGTGCCAGTAGTATCCAAAGGGACAGCCTCCTCTATGGCTACACCTTC.

In this sample, this clone turned up a few times. V and J are TRBV7-9 and TRBJ1-6, with D tentatively TRBD1 (6 bases). CDR3 length: 16 amino acids. V was cut by 5 bases and J by 9 bases, with 20 bases left in between. CDR1 is SEHNR, CDR2 FQNEAQ, per germline (reference sequence). CDR3 DNA: TGTGCCAGCAGCAGTTTGGGACACCCCAGGAGTTCACCCCTCCACTTT. This encodes CASSSLGHPRSSPLHF.

This clone was counted between two and nine times. This rearrangement joins TRBV4-2 to TRBJ2-3; 9 nucleotides match TRBD2. The germline CDR1 and CDR2 sequences are LGHNA and YNFKEQ. Unmatched junction bases numbered 5, after V lost 1 base and J lost 6 bases. This CDR3 is 15 amino acids long. In nucleotides, the CDR3 is TGTGCCAGCAGCCAAGCGGGACTAGCAATCGATACGCAGTATTTT. This gives the protein CASSQAGLAIDTQYF.

This clone was counted only a few times. The V and J genes are TRBV19 and TRBJ1-2, with a weak D call TRBD1 (6 bases). The CDR3 consists of 12 residues. CDR1 LNHDA and CDR2 SQIVND come from the germline V gene (reference sequence). Trimming shortened V by 6 bases and J by 5 bases, and 10 bases separated the two germline ends. The CDR3 loop is CASSRDRYGYTF. CDR3 nucleotide sequence: TGTGCCAGTAGCCGCGACAGGTATGGCTACACCTTC.

The sample holds a few counts of this clone. V and J are TRBV7-2 and TRBJ2-1; maybe TRBD2 (6 bases). Germline V gives CDR1 SGHTA, CDR2 FQGNSA. Trimming stripped 2 bases from V and 11 bases from J, with 10 bases between. This CDR3 spans 12 amino acids. Here the CDR3 reads CASSLSGDQQFF. The CDR3 DNA reads TGTGCCAGCAGCTTATCGGGAGACCAGCAGTTCTTC.

There are a few counts of this clone. The chain has TRBV18 and TRBJ1-1; 12 bases map to TRBD1. CDR1 and CDR2 from the germline V gene are KGHSH and LQKENI. This CDR3 has 15 residues. V lost 3 bases to trimming and J lost 4 bases; unmatched junction nucleotides: 3. The CDR3 sequence: CASSPGTGGATEAFF. The DNA of the CDR3 is TGTGCCAGCTCACCCGGGACAGGGGGCGCCACTGAAGCTTTCTTT.

CDR3 protein: CASSLSSDSQGNQPQHF. The CDR3 region has the DNA TGTGCCAGCAGCTTAAGCTCAGACAGTCAAGGCAATCAGCCCCAGCATTTT. The chain couples TRBV7-8 to TRBJ1-5, with D possibly matching TRBD1 (5 bases). The ends were cut back, 2 bases at V and 2 bases at J, with 16 bases in the middle. This CDR3 is 17 amino acids long. Germline CDR1 SGHVS, CDR2 FQNEAQ.

The CDR3 DNA sequence: TGTGCCATCAGCCGAGACTCAACTGGAAACACCATATATTTT. Translated, it gives CAISRDSTGNTIYF. The chain carries TRBV10-3 and TRBJ1-3; the D is unclear. The CDR3 is 14 residues long. Trimming stripped 6 bases from V and 2 bases from J, with 11 bases between. CDR1 is ENHRY and CDR2 is SYGVKD in the germline V gene.

This clone turned up a few times. V usage is TRBV28 and J usage is TRBJ2-7; possible D gene TRBD1, 6 bases. The V gene's germline CDR1 is MDHEN and CDR2 SYDVKM. This CDR3 has 12 residues. V was shortened by 10 bases and J by 1 base, with 11 bases between the two germline ends. CDR3 sequence: CATIRGSYEQYF. As DNA, the CDR3 is TGTGCCACGATCAGGGGATCCTACGAGCAGTACTTC.

This rearrangement joins TRBV9 to TRBJ2-1; 11 bases match TRBD1. V dropped 3 bases and J dropped 3; count of bases not matched to a gene: 5. Germline values: CDR1 SGDLS, CDR2 YYNGEE. The CDR3 runs to 16 residues. CDR3 residues: CASSELGTGGYNEQFF. The DNA for the CDR3 is TGTGCCAGCAGCGAGCTCGGGACAGGGGGCTACAATGAGCAGTTCTTC.

In its sample, this clone was seen a few times. This sequence joins TRBV5-1 and TRBJ2-2; 8 nucleotides match TRBD2. Trimming removed 3 bases from V and 1 base from J; junction bases left unmatched: 5. The CDR3 covers 16 residues. Germline CDR1 and CDR2: SGHRS and YFSETQ. CDR3 coding DNA: TGCGCCAGCAGCTACAGCGGGGGCCAGAACACCGGGGAGCTGTTTTTT. Its protein product is CASSYSGGQNTGELFF.

This clone was seen a handful of times. The rearrangement uses TRBV5-1 and TRBJ2-7, with 9 positions matching TRBD1. CDR3 length: 15 amino acids. V lost 7 bases and J lost 2; bases outside the gene matches: 10. Looked up from germline, CDR1 is SGHRS and CDR2 is YFSETQ. CDR3 bases: TGCGCCAGCCGCACCAGGGGACAGGGTGCCTACGAGCAGTACTTC. It codes for CASRTRGQGAYEQYF.

The CDR3 is CASSLLSGAGNSPLHF. In nucleotides, the CDR3 is TGTGCCAGCAGCTTACTGTCTGGGGCTGGTAATTCACCCCTCCACTTT. V and J are TRBV7-2 and TRBJ1-6, with a possible D match to TRBD1 (5 bases). Trimming pared 2 bases from V and 6 bases from J, leaving 14 bases between. CDR3 length: 16 residues. Per germline, CDR1 SGHTA and CDR2 FQGNSA.

The chain couples TRBV7-2 to TRBJ2-7; 12 bases align to TRBD2. This CDR3 contains 15 residues. In germline, CDR1 is SGHTA, CDR2 FQGNSA. Unmatched junction bases numbered 2, after V lost 3 bases and J lost 2 bases. The CDR3: CASSLASGGAYEQYF. In DNA, the CDR3 is TGTGCCAGCAGCTTGGCTAGCGGGGGGGCCTACGAGCAGTACTTC. Using reference TRBV7-2 and TRBJ2-7 for the parts outside the CDR3, the full variable domain is GAGVSQSPSNKVTEKGKDVELRCDPISGHTALYWYRQSLGQGLEFLIYFQGNSAPDKSGLPSDRFSAERTGGSVSTLTIQRTQQEDSAVYLCASSLASGGAYEQYFGPGTRLTVT.

This clone came up a few times. This chain connects TRBV30 to TRBJ1-2; no clear D. CDR1 and CDR2 from the germline V gene are GTSNPN and SVGIG (reference sequence). The CDR3 is 13 residues long. V was pared by 3 bases and J by 4 bases, with 12 bases between. DNA for the CDR3: TGTGCCTGGAGGGAGAAGGTACCCTATGGCTACACCTTC. It translates to CAWREKVPYGYTF.

The rearrangement joins TRBV19 to TRBJ2-7; D may be TRBD1 (6 bases). Germline V gene lookup returns CDR1 LNHDA and CDR2 SQIVND (reference sequence). The CDR3 has 11 amino acids. The V end was cut by 8 bases, the J end by 3 bases, with 8 bases between. This chain's CDR3 is CASGQNYEQYF. DNA of the CDR3: TGTGCCAGTGGACAGAACTACGAGCAGTACTTC.

This clone was observed a handful of times. The chain combines TRBV5-4 with TRBJ1-2; tentative D call: TRBD1 (6 bases). The CDR3 covers 12 residues. V was clipped by 7 bases and J by 2 bases, with 9 bases between them. The germline V gene has CDR1 SGHNT and CDR2 YYREEE (reference sequence). Here the CDR3 reads CASVGTNYGYTF. As DNA, the CDR3 is TGTGCCAGCGTCGGGACAAACTATGGCTACACCTTC.

Comments on this clone: At one end, the junction sequence differs from germline, possibly due to a read error. Other nucleotide sequences from this sample produce the same CDR3. The chain carries TRBV7-2 and TRBJ2-5; the match to TRBD2 covers 11 bases. Looked up from germline, CDR1 is SGHTA and CDR2 is FQGNSA. CDR3 length: 17 residues. The CDR3 nucleotides read TGTGCCAGCAGCTTACTAGCGGGGGGCTTCGTCCAAGAGACTCAGTACTTC. As protein: CASSLLAGGFVQETQYF. Full variable domain (outside the CDR3, taken from reference TRBV7-2 and TRBJ2-5): GAGVSQSPSNKVTEKGKDVELRCDPISGHTALYWYRQSLGQGLEFLIYFQGNSAPDKSGLPSDRFSAERTGGSVSTLTIQRTQQEDSAVYLCASSLLAGGFVQETQYFGPGTRLLVL.

This clone was picked up many times. The chain employs TRBV11-2 and TRBJ2-2, with D uncertain. This CDR3 contains 14 residues. The V gene's germline CDR1 is SGHAT and CDR2 FQNNGV. With 2 bases removed from V and 4 bases from J, the gap between germline ends came to 8 bases. CDR3 sequence reads: CASSLIPSTGELFF. DNA of the CDR3: TGTGCCAGCAGCTTAATCCCGTCCACCGGGGAGCTGTTTTTT.

This clone has a handful of counts. The chain carries TRBV9 and TRBJ2-4; a possible D gene is TRBD2 (5 bases). Germline CDR1 reads SGDLS; CDR2 reads YYNGEE. The CDR3 length is 16 residues. The germline V and J ends were trimmed by 3 bases and 3 bases, with 16 bases remaining between them. In DNA form, the CDR3 reads TGTGCCAGCAGCGCCCGGGAACAGCCAAGCAAAAACATTCAGTACTTC. Protein product: CASSAREQPSKNIQYF. Variable domain in full (rest from reference TRBV9 and TRBJ2-4): DSGVTQTPKHLITATGQRVTLRCSPRSGDLSVYWYQQSLDQGLQFLIQYYNGEERAKGNILERFSAQQFPDLHSELNLSSLELGDSALYFCASSAREQPSKNIQYFGAGTRLSVL.

The rearrangement uses TRBV5-1 and TRBJ2-7; D not certain. This CDR3 has 11 residues. V shed 2 bases and J shed 5 bases, with 5 bases lying between them. Germline V gives CDR1 SGHRS, CDR2 YFSETQ. The CDR3 DNA is TGCGCCAGCAGCTTCCGGGACGAGCAGTACTTC. This codes for CASSFRDEQYF.

V and J are TRBV27 and TRBJ2-7; 9 positions match TRBD1. V lost 4 bases to trimming and J lost 2 bases; unmatched junction nucleotides: 9. Germline-derived CDR1 and CDR2 are MNHEY and SMNVEV (reference sequence). This CDR3 comprises 16 residues. This chain's CDR3 is CASSSGTGSFAYEQYF. CDR3 nucleotide sequence: TGTGCCAGCAGTTCTGGGACAGGGAGTTTCGCCTACGAGCAGTACTTC.

The chain has TRBV29-1 and TRBJ2-6; D uncertain. With 7 bases removed from V and 0 bases from J, the gap between germline ends came to 16 bases. The germline V gene has CDR1 SQVTM and CDR2 ANQGSEA. CDR3 length: 16 amino acids. The CDR3 region is CSALSEFYSGANVLTF. The DNA for the CDR3 is TGCAGCGCCCTCAGCGAGTTTTACTCTGGGGCCAACGTCCTGACTTTC.

The V call is TRBV5-5, the J call TRBJ2-7; the match to TRBD1 covers 11 bases. The germline gives CDR1 SGHKS, CDR2 YYEKEE (reference sequence). V gave up 0 bases and J gave up 6 bases; unmatched junction bases: 5. The CDR3 length is 15 residues. The CDR3 loop reads CASSLEWTGGPEQYF. The CDR3 nucleotides read TGTGCCAGCAGCTTGGAGTGGACAGGGGGCCCCGAGCAGTACTTC. Complete variable domain (other parts from reference TRBV5-5 and TRBJ2-7): DAGVTQSPTHLIKTRGQQVTLRCSPISGHKSVSWYQQVLGQGPQFIFQYYEKEERGRGNFPDRFSARQFPNYSSELNVNALLLGDSALYLCASSLEWTGGPEQYFGPGTRLTVT.

In this sample, this clone turned up a few times. This sequence joins TRBV7-2 and TRBJ1-5, with unresolved D. Germline CDR1 and CDR2: SGHTA and FQGNSA. This CDR3 contains 12 residues. The germline V and J ends were trimmed by 3 bases and 3 bases, with 3 bases remaining between them. The CDR3 coding sequence is TGTGCCAGCAGCTTGTACAATCAGCCCCAGCATTTT. Translating gives CASSLYNQPQHF.

This clone appeared a few times. The chain links TRBV6-5 to TRBJ2-2; 7 nucleotides match TRBD1. From germline, CDR1 is MNHEY and CDR2 SVGAGI. The CDR3 has 15 residues. V trimming: 6 bases; J trimming: 0 bases; junction bases outside the gene matches: 4. The CDR3 sequence: CASRPGQTNTGELFF. DNA of the CDR3: TGTGCCAGCAGACCGGGACAGACGAACACCGGGGAGCTGTTTTTT.